Reported below is one T cell receptor beta chain. These data are taken from a study of cytomegalovirus exposure and HLA in healthy donors. A multiplex PCR was run with 60 Vbeta primers and 13 Jbeta primers. Sequenced by immunoSEQ multiplex PCR; TCRdb stores in-frame clones only, minus some. The sample has under 150,000 clones, approximately 77% seen once. The V gene's germline CDR1 is SGHDT and CDR2 YYEEEE. The CDR3 consists of 13 residues. V lost 3 bases, J lost 7 bases, and 6 bases stayed unmatched. V usage is TRBV5-6 and J usage is TRBJ1-1; TRBD1 matches at 7 bases. The specimen sequenced was PBMCs. This clonotype was sampled from a young man in good health and CMV-seronegative. CDR3 in DNA: TGTGCCAGCAGCTATGACCGGACAGGTGAAGCTTTCTTT. Translated: CASSYDRTGEAFF.